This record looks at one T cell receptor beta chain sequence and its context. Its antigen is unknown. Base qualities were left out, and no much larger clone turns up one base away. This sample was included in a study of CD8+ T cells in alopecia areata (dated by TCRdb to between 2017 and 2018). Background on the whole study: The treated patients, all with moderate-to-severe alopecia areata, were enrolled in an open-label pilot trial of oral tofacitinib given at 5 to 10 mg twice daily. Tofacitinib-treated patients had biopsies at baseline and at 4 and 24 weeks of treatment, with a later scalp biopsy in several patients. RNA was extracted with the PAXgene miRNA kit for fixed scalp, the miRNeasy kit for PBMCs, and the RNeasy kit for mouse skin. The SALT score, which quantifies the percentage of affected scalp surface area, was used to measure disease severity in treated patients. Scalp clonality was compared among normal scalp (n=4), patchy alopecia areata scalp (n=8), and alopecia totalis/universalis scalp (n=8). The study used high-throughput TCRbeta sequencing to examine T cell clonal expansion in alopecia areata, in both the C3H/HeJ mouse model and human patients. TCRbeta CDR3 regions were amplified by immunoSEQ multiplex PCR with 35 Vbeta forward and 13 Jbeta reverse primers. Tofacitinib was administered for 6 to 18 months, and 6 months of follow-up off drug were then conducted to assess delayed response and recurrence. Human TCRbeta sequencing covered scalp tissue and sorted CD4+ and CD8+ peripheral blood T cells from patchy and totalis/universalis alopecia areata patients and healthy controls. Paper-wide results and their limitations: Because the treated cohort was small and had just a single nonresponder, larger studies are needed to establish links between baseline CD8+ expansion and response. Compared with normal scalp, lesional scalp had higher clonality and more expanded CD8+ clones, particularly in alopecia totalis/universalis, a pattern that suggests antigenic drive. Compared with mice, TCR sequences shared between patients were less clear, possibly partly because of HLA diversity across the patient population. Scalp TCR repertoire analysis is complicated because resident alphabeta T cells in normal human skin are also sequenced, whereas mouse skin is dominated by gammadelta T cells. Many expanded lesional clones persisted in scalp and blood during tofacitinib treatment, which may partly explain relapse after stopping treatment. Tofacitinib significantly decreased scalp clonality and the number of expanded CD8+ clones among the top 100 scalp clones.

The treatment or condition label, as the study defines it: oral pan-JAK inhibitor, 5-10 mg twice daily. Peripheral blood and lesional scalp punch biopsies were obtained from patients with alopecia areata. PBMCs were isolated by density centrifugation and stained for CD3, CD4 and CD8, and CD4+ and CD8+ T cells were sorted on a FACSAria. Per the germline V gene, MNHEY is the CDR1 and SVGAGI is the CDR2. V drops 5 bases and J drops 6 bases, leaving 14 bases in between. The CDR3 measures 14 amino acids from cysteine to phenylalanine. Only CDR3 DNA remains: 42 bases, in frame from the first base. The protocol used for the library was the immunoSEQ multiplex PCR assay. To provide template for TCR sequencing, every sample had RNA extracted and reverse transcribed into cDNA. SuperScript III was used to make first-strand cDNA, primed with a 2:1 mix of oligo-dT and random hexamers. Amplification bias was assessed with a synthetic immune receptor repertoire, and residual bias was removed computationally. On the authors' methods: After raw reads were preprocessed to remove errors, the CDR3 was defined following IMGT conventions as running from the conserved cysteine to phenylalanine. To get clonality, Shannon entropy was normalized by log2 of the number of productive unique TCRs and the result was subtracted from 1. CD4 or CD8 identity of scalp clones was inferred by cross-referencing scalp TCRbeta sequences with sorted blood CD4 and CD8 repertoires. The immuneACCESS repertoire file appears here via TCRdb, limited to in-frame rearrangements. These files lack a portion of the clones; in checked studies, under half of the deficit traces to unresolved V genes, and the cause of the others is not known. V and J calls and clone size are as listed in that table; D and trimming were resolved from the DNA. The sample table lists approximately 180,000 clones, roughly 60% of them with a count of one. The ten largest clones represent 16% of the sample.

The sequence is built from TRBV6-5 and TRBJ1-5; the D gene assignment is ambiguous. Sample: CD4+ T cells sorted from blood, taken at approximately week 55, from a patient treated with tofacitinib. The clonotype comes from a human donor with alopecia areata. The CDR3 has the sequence CASSPGTVLQPQHF. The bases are TGTGCCAGCAGTCCAGGAACCGTCCTTCAGCCCCAGCATTTT.